Given below is one T cell receptor beta chain in context. Its antigen is unknown. V was shortened by 6 bases and J by 7 bases, with 12 bases between the two germline ends. The CDR3 contains 12 residues. CDR1 MNHEY and CDR2 SVGAGI come from the germline V gene. The sample belongs to a study of cytomegalovirus exposure and HLA in healthy donors. Overall study results and limits: Investigators reported about 160 TCR beta chains as tied to cytomegalovirus. Despite most TCR sequences being rare, some public TCRs occurred in many donors.

The method was immunoSEQ multiplex PCR; TCRdb's version includes in-frame clones alone and lacks a portion of them. The sample has around 160,000 clones, 70% to 90% seen once; the top ten hold 2.5% to 3.5%. The donors formed part of the approximately 110-subject validation cohort, distinct from the roughly 620-subject first cohort. This receptor was taken from a man between 18 and 35 years old in good health and CMV-seronegative. The rearrangement joins TRBV6-5 to TRBJ1-1; maybe TRBD1 (5 bases). Sequenced material: PBMCs. The CDR3: CASREQGYEAFF. DNA of the CDR3: TGTGCCAGCAGAGAGCAGGGATATGAAGCTTTCTTT.